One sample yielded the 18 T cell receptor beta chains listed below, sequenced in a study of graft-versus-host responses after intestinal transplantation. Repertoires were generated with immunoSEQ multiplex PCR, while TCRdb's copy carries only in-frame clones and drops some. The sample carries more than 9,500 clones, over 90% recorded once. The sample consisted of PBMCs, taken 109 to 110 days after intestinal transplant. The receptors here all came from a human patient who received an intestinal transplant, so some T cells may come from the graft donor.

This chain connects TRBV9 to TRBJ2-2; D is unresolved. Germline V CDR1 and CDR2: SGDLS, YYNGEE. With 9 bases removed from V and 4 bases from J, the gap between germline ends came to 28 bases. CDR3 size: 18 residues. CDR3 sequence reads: CATQPGHPLDGPTGELFF. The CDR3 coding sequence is TGTGCCACCCAGCCGGGCCATCCTCTAGATGGGCCCACCGGGGAGCTGTTTTTT.

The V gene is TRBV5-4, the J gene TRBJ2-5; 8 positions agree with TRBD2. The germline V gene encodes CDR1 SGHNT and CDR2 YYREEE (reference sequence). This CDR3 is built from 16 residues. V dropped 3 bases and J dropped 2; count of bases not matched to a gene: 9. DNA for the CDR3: TGTGCCAGCAGCTCGCTCCGGGGGGGCGGTCAAGAGACCCAGTACTTC. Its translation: CASSSLRGGGQETQYF.

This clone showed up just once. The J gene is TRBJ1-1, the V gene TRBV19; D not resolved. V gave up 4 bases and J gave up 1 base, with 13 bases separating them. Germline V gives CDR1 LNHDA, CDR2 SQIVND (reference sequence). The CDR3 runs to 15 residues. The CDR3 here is CASSKTDGWNTEAFF. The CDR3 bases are TGTGCCAGTAGTAAAACGGACGGCTGGAACACTGAAGCTTTCTTT.

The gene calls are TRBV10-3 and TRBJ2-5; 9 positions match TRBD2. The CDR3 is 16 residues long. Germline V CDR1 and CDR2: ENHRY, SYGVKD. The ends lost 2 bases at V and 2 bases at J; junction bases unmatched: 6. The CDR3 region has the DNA TGTGCCATCAGTGAGAGGTCGACTAGCGGTCAAGAGACCCAGTACTTC. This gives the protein CAISERSTSGQETQYF.

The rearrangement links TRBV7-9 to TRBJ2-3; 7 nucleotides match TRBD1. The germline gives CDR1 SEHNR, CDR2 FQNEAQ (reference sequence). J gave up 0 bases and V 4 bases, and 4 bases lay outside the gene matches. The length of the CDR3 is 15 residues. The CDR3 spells CASSSPGQSTDTQYF. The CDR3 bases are TGTGCCAGCAGCTCACCGGGACAGAGCACAGATACGCAGTATTTT.

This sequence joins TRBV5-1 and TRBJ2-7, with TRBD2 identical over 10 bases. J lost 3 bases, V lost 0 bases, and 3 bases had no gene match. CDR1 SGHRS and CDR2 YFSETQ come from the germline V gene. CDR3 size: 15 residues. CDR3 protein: CASSLEAGGVYEQYF. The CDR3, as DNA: TGCGCCAGCAGCTTGGAAGCGGGAGGGGTCTACGAGCAGTACTTC. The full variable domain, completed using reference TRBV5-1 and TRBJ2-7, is KAGVTQTPRYLIKTRGQQVTLSCSPISGHRSVSWYQQTPGQGLQFLFEYFSETQRNKGNFPGRFSGRQFSNSRSEMNVSTLELGDSALYLCASSLEAGGVYEQYFGPGTRLTVT.

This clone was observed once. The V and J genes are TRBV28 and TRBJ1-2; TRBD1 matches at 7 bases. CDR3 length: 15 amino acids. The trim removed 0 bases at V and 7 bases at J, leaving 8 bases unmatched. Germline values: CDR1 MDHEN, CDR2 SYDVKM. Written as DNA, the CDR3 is TGTGCCAGCAGTTTATGGCAGTCCTCAGGGGGTGGCTACACCTTC. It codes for CASSLWQSSGGGYTF.

CDR3 residues: CASSSGTATAGNTIYF. The DNA of the CDR3 is TGTGCCAGCAGCTCAGGGACTGCCACCGCCGGAAACACCATATATTTT. The chain carries TRBV5-4 and TRBJ1-3; a possible D gene is TRBD1 (5 bases). V lost 3 bases and J 4 bases, leaving 17 bases between the germline ends. This CDR3 is 16 amino acids long. CDR1 SGHNT and CDR2 YYREEE come from the germline V gene (reference sequence).

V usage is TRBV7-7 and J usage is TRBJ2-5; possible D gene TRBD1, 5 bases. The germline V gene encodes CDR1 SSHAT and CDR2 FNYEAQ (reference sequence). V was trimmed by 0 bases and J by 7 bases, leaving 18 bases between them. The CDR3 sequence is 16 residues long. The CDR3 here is CASSLAHQGLGATQYF. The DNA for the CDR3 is TGTGCCAGCAGCTTAGCGCACCAGGGCTTAGGTGCGACCCAGTACTTC.

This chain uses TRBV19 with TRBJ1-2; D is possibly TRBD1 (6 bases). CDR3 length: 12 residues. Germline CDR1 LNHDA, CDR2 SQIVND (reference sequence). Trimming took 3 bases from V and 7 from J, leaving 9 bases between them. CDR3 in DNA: TGTGCCAGTAGTATGGGGGGCGGTGGCTACACCTTC. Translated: CASSMGGGGYTF.

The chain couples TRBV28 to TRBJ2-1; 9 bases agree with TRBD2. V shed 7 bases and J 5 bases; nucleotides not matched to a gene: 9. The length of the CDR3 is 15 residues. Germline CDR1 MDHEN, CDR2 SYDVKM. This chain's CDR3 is CASTLSGRNNNEQFF. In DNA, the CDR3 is TGTGCCAGCACCCTGAGCGGGAGGAATAACAATGAGCAGTTCTTC.

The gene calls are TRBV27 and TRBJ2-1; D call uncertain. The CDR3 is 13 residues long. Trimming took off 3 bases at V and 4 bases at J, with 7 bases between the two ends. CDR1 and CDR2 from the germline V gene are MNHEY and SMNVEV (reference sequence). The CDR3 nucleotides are TGTGCCAGCAGTTTGTCCCGGTACAATGAGCAGTTCTTC. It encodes CASSLSRYNEQFF.

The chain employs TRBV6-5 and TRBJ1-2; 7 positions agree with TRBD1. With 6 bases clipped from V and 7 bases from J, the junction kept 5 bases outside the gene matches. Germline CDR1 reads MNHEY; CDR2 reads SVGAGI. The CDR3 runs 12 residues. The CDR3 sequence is CASRPTGTGYTF. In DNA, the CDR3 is TGTGCCAGCAGACCGACAGGGACTGGCTACACCTTC.

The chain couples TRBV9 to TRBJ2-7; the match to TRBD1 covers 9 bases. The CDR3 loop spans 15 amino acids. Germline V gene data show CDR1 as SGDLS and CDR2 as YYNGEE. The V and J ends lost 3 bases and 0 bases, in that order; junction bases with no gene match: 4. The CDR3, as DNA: TGTGCCAGCAGCGGGGGACAGGGAAACTCCTACGAGCAGTACTTC. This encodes CASSGGQGNSYEQYF.

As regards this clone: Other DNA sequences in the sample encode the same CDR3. This CDR3 is CATSSSPVRVQQYF. DNA for the CDR3: TGTGCCACCAGCAGTAGCCCCGTGCGTGTACAGCAGTACTTC. V and J are TRBV15 and TRBJ2-7; no reliable D call. Germline CDR1 LNHNV, CDR2 YYDKDF (reference sequence). V shed 3 bases and J shed 8 bases, with 17 bases lying between them. This CDR3 spans 14 amino acids.

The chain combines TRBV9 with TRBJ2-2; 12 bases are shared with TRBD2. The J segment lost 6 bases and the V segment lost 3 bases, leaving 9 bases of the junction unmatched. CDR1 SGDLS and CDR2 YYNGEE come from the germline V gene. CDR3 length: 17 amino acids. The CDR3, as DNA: TGTGCCAGCAGCGATCCGCTAGCGGGAGGGCCTCCCGGGGAGCTGTTTTTT. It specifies CASSDPLAGGPPGELFF.

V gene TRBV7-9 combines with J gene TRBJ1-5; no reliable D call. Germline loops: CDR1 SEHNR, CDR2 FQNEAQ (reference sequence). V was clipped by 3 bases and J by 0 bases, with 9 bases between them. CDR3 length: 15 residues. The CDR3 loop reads CASSLELYSNQPQHF. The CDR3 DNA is TGTGCCAGCAGCTTGGAGCTCTATAGCAATCAGCCCCAGCATTTT.

CDR3 nucleotide sequence: TGTGCCAGCAGTTTTTTGTTGGGGAGAACCACTGAAGCTTTCTTT. It yields the protein CASSFLLGRTTEAFF. The V call is TRBV28, the J call TRBJ1-1; D gene uncertain. V shed 3 bases and J shed 4 bases, with 15 bases lying between them. Per the germline V gene, CDR1 is MDHEN and CDR2 is SYDVKM. CDR3 length equals 15 residues.